Presented here are 26 T cell receptor beta chains from one specimen sequenced in a study of blood T cell repertoires in COVID-19. TCRdb keeps only in-frame clones here, not all; method: immunoSEQ multiplex PCR. The sample lists under 85,000 clones; approximately 82% were seen once. Input material: peripheral blood. The receptor source for this set is a man older than 75 with active or convalescent COVID-19.

This clone was detected only once. CDR3 sequence (DNA): TGCGCCAGCAGTCAATCAGCCCCAGGGGCCACAGATACGCAGTATTTT. This gives the protein CASSQSAPGATDTQYF. The J gene is TRBJ2-3, the V gene TRBV23-1; possibly TRBD1 for D (6 bases). TRBV23-1 is identified as an open reading frame with a role that is uncertain. The CDR3 covers 16 residues. V dropped 0 bases and J dropped 2 bases, with 12 bases sitting between them.

The table lists this clone with a count of one. This chain joins TRBV6-4 and TRBJ2-3, with 7 bases fitting TRBD1. Germline V gene data show CDR1 as MRHNA and CDR2 as SNTAGT. With V trimmed by 4 bases and J by 2 bases, 6 bases remained unmatched. This CDR3 is 15 amino acids long. The CDR3 is CASSVVTGDTDTQYF. The CDR3 bases are TGTGCCAGCAGTGTCGTCACAGGGGACACAGATACGCAGTATTTT.

The V call is TRBV6-5, the J call TRBJ2-7; a weak D match, TRBD2 (6 bases). Trimming shortened V by 10 bases and J by 0 bases, and 16 bases separated the two germline ends. This CDR3 spans 14 amino acids. Germline assignment: CDR1 MNHEY and CDR2 SVGAGI. CDR3: CATRISGPSYEQYF. CDR3 nucleotide sequence: TGTGCCACCCGAATTAGCGGCCCCTCCTACGAGCAGTACTTC.

This clone was recorded a few times. The chain has TRBV9 and TRBJ1-6; tentative D call: TRBD1 (6 bases). This CDR3 has 13 amino acids. Trimming pared 4 bases from V and 9 bases from J, leaving 11 bases between. CDR1 is SGDLS and CDR2 is YYNGEE in the germline V gene. The CDR3: CASSQGDTSPLHF. The CDR3 DNA is TGTGCCAGCAGCCAAGGGGACACTTCACCCCTCCACTTT.

This clone showed up just once. The chain is built from TRBV6-2 or TRBV6-3 and TRBJ1-5; TRBD1 is a possible D gene (6 bases). The CDR3 has 16 residues. From germline, CDR1 is MNHEY and CDR2 SVGEGT. The germline V and J ends were trimmed by 1 base and 4 bases, with 14 bases remaining between them. The CDR3 nucleotides are TGTGCCAGCAGTTACTTACCCAGGGGAACGAATCAGCCCCAGCATTTT. Residues: CASSYLPRGTNQPQHF.

The chain carries TRBV19 and TRBJ2-7, with a weak D call TRBD1 (6 bases). The length of the CDR3 is 14 residues. V lost 3 bases and J 2 bases, leaving 11 bases between the germline ends. Germline CDR1 reads LNHDA; CDR2 reads SQIVND (reference sequence). Here the CDR3 reads CASSMGTPTYEQYF. The CDR3 coding sequence is TGTGCCAGTAGTATGGGGACACCAACCTACGAGCAGTACTTC.

The chain links TRBV12-3 or TRBV12-4 to TRBJ1-5, with D uncertain. Trimming removed 5 bases at V and 7 bases at J, with 12 bases between. The CDR3 totals 13 residues. The CDR3 DNA is TGTGCCAGCAGTCCTAGCATTGGCCAGCCCCAGCATTTT. It translates to CASSPSIGQPQHF.

J is TRBJ1-2 and V is TRBV6-5, with 9 bases lining up with TRBD1. Germline V CDR1 and CDR2: MNHEY, SVGAGI. The trim removed 6 bases at V and 2 bases at J, leaving 7 bases unmatched. CDR3 length equals 15 residues. The CDR3 bases are TGTGCCAGCAGAAATAAAGGACAGGGGAACTATGGCTACACCTTC. This sequence encodes CASRNKGQGNYGYTF.

V is TRBV3-1 (or the pseudogene TRBV3-2) and J is TRBJ2-7, with D uncertain. The germline V gene encodes CDR1 LGHDT and CDR2 YNNKEL (reference sequence). The CDR3 runs to 16 residues. Between the trimmed V and J ends, which lost 4 bases and 0 bases, there was a span of 16 bases. The CDR3 nucleotides are TGTGCCAGCAGCCGATCCGGGTCAGCGAGCTCCTACGAGCAGTACTTC. Translated: CASSRSGSASSYEQYF.

V gene TRBV6-2 or TRBV6-3 combines with J gene TRBJ1-2; D uncertain. The germline V gene encodes CDR1 MNHEY and CDR2 SVGEGT. The germline V and J ends were trimmed by 4 bases and 4 bases, with 7 bases remaining between them. This CDR3 spans 12 amino acids. The CDR3 bases are TGTGCCAGCAGTTTTGCGTTCTATGGCTACACCTTC. It specifies CASSFAFYGYTF.

The J gene is TRBJ2-7, the V gene TRBV19; 11 positions match TRBD2. The CDR3 sequence is 18 residues long. CDR1 and CDR2 from the germline V gene are LNHDA and SQIVND (reference sequence). J gave up 5 bases and V 2 bases, and 14 bases lay outside the gene matches. CDR3 amino acids: CASSINRSSGRFSHEQYF. In nucleotides, the CDR3 is TGTGCCAGTAGTATAAATCGGTCTAGCGGGAGGTTCAGCCACGAGCAGTACTTC.

The chain has TRBV9 and TRBJ2-1; a possible D gene is TRBD2 (6 bases). Trimming left V 4 bases short and J 1 base short, with 15 bases between. The CDR3 spans 16 residues. Per germline, CDR1 SGDLS and CDR2 YYNGEE. CDR3 sequence: CASSPGLATSYNEQFF. Written as DNA, the CDR3 is TGTGCCAGCAGCCCGGGACTGGCCACGTCCTACAATGAGCAGTTCTTC.

The rearrangement links TRBV19 to TRBJ1-6; D is possibly TRBD1 (6 bases). There are 17 residues in the CDR3. Germline V gives CDR1 LNHDA, CDR2 SQIVND (reference sequence). V dropped 4 bases and J dropped 10 bases, with 23 bases sitting between them. The CDR3 DNA follows: TGTGCCAGTAGTAGGGCCGGGACACTGGGGTTTGAATCACCCCTCCACTTT. Translation gives CASSRAGTLGFESPLHF.

The table lists this clone with a few counts. The V gene is TRBV19, the J gene TRBJ1-6, with 7 bases matching TRBD1. The CDR3 has 18 residues. Looked up from germline, CDR1 is LNHDA and CDR2 is SQIVND (reference sequence). V trimming: 3 bases; J trimming: 5 bases; junction bases outside the gene matches: 13. CDR3 nucleotide sequence: TGTGCCAGTAGTATCTGGCGGGACAGCCGGTTAAATAATTCACCCCTCCACTTT. Translating it yields CASSIWRDSRLNNSPLHF.

Only one count was recorded for this clone. The chain uses TRBV9 and TRBJ2-3; 8 bases match TRBD2. Losses at the gene ends were 4 bases for V and 3 bases for J; bases not matched to a gene: 7. The CDR3 is 15 amino acids. Germline V CDR1 and CDR2: SGDLS, YYNGEE. The CDR3 here is CASSRPGGGTDTQYF. The CDR3 DNA reads as TGTGCCAGCAGCCGCCCCGGCGGGGGGACAGATACGCAGTATTTT.

The genes are TRBV11-2 and TRBJ2-7, with 9 bases fitting TRBD2. The V segment lost 5 bases and the J segment 3 bases; nucleotides outside the gene matches: 8. In germline, CDR1 is SGHAT, CDR2 FQNNGV. This CDR3 has 15 amino acids. CDR3 in DNA: TGTGCCAGCAGCAGCCAGGAGCGGGGGGTCTACGAGCAGTACTTC. Protein: CASSSQERGVYEQYF.

The rearrangement uses TRBV7-9 and TRBJ2-1, with 12 bases fitting TRBD2. Germline trimming cut 3 bases from V and 7 bases from J; bases unmatched to any gene: 1. CDR1 is SEHNR and CDR2 is FQNEAQ in the germline V gene (reference sequence). This CDR3 comprises 14 residues. The CDR3 DNA reads as TGTGCCAGCAGCTTCGGACTAGCGGGAAATGAGCAGTTCTTC. Translated, it gives CASSFGLAGNEQFF.

The V and J genes are TRBV5-5 and TRBJ1-3; 8 nucleotides match TRBD1. This CDR3 is built from 14 residues. Germline CDR1 is SGHKS and CDR2 is YYEKEE (reference sequence). Trimming cost V 4 bases and J 4 bases; bases outside gene matches: 4. The CDR3 spells CASSTGQGGNTIYF. CDR3 DNA: TGTGCCAGCAGCACCGGACAGGGAGGAAACACCATATATTTT. Drawing the rest from reference TRBV5-5 and TRBJ1-3, the complete variable domain is DAGVTQSPTHLIKTRGQQVTLRCSPISGHKSVSWYQQVLGQGPQFIFQYYEKEERGRGNFPDRFSARQFPNYSSELNVNALLLGDSALYLCASSTGQGGNTIYFGEGSWLTVV.

The chain employs TRBV7-8 and TRBJ2-7; unclear D gene. Germline-derived CDR1 and CDR2 are SGHVS and FQNEAQ. The germline V and J ends were trimmed by 5 bases and 3 bases, with 8 bases remaining between them. The CDR3 extends over 12 amino acids. Here the CDR3 DNA reads TGTGCCAGCAGCCTGGGCGTCTACGAGCAGTACTTC. The encoded protein is CASSLGVYEQYF. Based on the CDR3 plus reference TRBV7-8 and TRBJ2-7, the full variable domain is GAGVSQSPRYKVAKRGQDVALRCDPISGHVSLFWYQQALGQGPEFLTYFQNEAQLDKSGLPSDRFFAERPEGSVSTLKIQRTQQEDSAVYLCASSLGVYEQYFGPGTRLTVT.

The chain carries TRBV27 and TRBJ2-1; 9 nucleotides line up with TRBD2. The CDR3 is made up of 16 amino acids. Germline CDR1 is MNHEY and CDR2 is SMNVEV (reference sequence). V shed 6 bases and J 7 bases; nucleotides not matched to a gene: 13. CDR3 DNA sequence: TGTGCCAGCAGCCAGCCCCCGGGACTAGCTTGGAATGAGCAGTTCTTC. It yields the protein CASSQPPGLAWNEQFF.

CDR3 protein: CASSPRDRGVGAFF. The CDR3 nucleotides are TGTGCCAGCAGTCCCCGGGACAGGGGGGTTGGGGCTTTCTTT. The J gene is TRBJ1-1, the V gene TRBV28; 11 bases are shared with TRBD1. V dropped 5 bases and J dropped 11; count of bases not matched to a gene: 10. The germline gives CDR1 MDHEN, CDR2 SYDVKM. This CDR3 spans 14 amino acids.

The rearrangement uses TRBV7-9 and TRBJ2-1; 7 positions match TRBD1. The CDR3 spans 15 residues. Unmatched junction bases numbered 9, after V lost 2 bases and J lost 8 bases. Germline loops: CDR1 SEHNR, CDR2 FQNEAQ (reference sequence). CDR3 sequence (DNA): TGTGCCAGCAGCTTATCCCAGACAGGGTTTGATGAGCAGTTCTTC. It encodes CASSLSQTGFDEQFF. Variable domain in full (rest from reference TRBV7-9 and TRBJ2-1): DTGVSQNPRHKITKRGQNVTFRCDPISEHNRLYWYRQTLGQGPEFLTYFQNEAQLEKSRLLSDRFSAERPKGSFSTLEIQRTEQGDSAMYLCASSLSQTGFDEQFFGPGTRLTVL.

This clone was seen just once. The chain recombines TRBV19 with TRBJ1-5, with TRBD1 matching over 7 bases. The germline CDR1 and CDR2 sequences are LNHDA and SQIVND (reference sequence). The CDR3 has 15 residues. V lost 7 bases and J lost 5; bases outside the gene matches: 11. The chain's CDR3 is CASTLQRGGYQPQHF. The CDR3 nucleotides read TGTGCCAGTACCCTCCAGCGAGGGGGCTATCAGCCCCAGCATTTT.

This chain uses TRBV28 with TRBJ2-5; 8 bases agree with TRBD1. The CDR3 extends over 15 amino acids. V gave up 5 bases and J gave up 6 bases; unmatched junction bases: 11. Germline values: CDR1 MDHEN, CDR2 SYDVKM. This chain's CDR3 is CASSPRDRIAQTQYF. In DNA, the CDR3 is TGTGCCAGCAGTCCTCGGGACAGGATCGCACAGACCCAGTACTTC.

The chain joins TRBV27 to TRBJ1-4; no reliable D call. The CDR3 consists of 15 residues. V was trimmed by 5 bases and J by 7 bases, leaving 17 bases between them. Germline CDR1 reads MNHEY; CDR2 reads SMNVEV (reference sequence). The CDR3 coding sequence is TGTGCCAGCAGTCCCTCGTGGAGGGAGGGTGAAAAACTGTTTTTT. It yields the protein CASSPSWREGEKLFF.

CDR3 region: CASSSPWGGRGYF. In DNA form, the CDR3 reads TGTGCCAGCAGTTCCCCATGGGGTGGGAGGGGATACTTC. V is TRBV28 and J is TRBJ2-7; 7 nucleotides line up with TRBD2. The CDR3 runs to 13 residues. From germline, CDR1 is MDHEN and CDR2 SYDVKM. V lost 4 bases to trimming and J lost 13 bases; unmatched junction nucleotides: 13.